This entry is about one TCR beta chain. In its sample, this clonotype was seen a few times. Its antigen is currently not known. Per-base qualities were not stored, and no clone one base away is much larger. These data come from a study of T cells after yellow fever vaccination (dated by TCRdb to the late 2010s). Regarding the study in general: The SMART-Seq v4 Ultra Low Input RNA kit was used to prepare libraries from fractions with low cell numbers. To follow T-cell clones before and after both primary and booster YFV17D yellow fever vaccination, bulk TCR alpha and beta repertoires underwent longitudinal sequencing. Two healthy male donors, one aged 18 to 30 and one aged 30 to 39 years, were included in the cohort. Blood was collected at multiple timepoints before and after primary and secondary immunization, and bulk PBMC replicates and cell subsets were isolated. Overall results and qualifications from the work: After the booster, most of the clones that had expanded following primary vaccination were detected again (almost 98% of CD4 and roughly 88% of CD8), which suggests that memory was broadly maintained. A small share of clonotypes was detected in both CD4 and CD8 compartments, with the overlap likely arising from convergent recombination. Compared with the primary T-cell response, the secondary T-cell response was faster but weaker, reaching its peak on day 5 rather than on day 15. Because abundant contaminating clonotypes from the bulk population could be contained in FACS-sorted repertoires, computational filtering was required. Only a couple of donors were included in the study, so the extent to which the findings can be generalized is limited.

The sample's treatment or condition label, in plain terms: live attenuated yellow fever vaccine strain. At each blood-draw timepoint, two biological replicates of bulk PBMCs were obtained. PBMCs were isolated from peripheral blood using a standard Ficoll-Paque protocol. RNA was extracted with TriZol from bulk PBMCs, CD4 and CD8 fractions, and dextramer-positive and dextramer-negative fractions. TCR cDNA was made using 5'RACE template switching, a step that added a universal primer site and unique molecular identifiers. cDNA synthesis was primed from both the TCR alpha and TCR beta constant segments. Library amplification used two PCR steps, and the second PCR step added sample barcodes and sequencing adapters. Libraries were sequenced on Illumina HiSeq 2500 (2x100 bp) or NovaSeq (2x150 bp). The study's processing was this. Reads were demultiplexed and collapsed into UMI consensus sequences with MIGEC, and V(D)J alignment was performed with MiXCR. Clonotypes responding to the vaccine were identified with edgeR on replicate PBMC samples, with the criteria of FDR below 0.01 and a log2 fold change above 5 up to day 15. Each bulk clonotype received a CD4 or CD8 identity based on whether the sequenced CD4 or CD8 repertoire contained that clonotype at higher abundance. TCRdb itself trimmed the public reads at Q25 with fastp, ran MiXCR and retained productive beta chains. Each entry is one CDR3 protein sequence, shown with its most common DNA and genes. These V and J calls derive from TCRdb rather than the authors' analysis. Here the sample has some 600,000 distinct CDR3 sequences; 10% to 15% occur a single time. 15% of the sample belongs to the ten largest clones.

The sequencing here drew on PBMCs, taken on the day of the yellow fever booster vaccination. The receptor was derived from a man aged 30 to 45 who received the YFV17D yellow fever vaccine.

CDR3 loop: CASSAFSGTSTDTQYF. The sequenced DNA: TGCGCCAGCAGCGCATTTAGCGGGACCAGCACAGATACGCAGTATTTT. In this chain, TRBV5-1 is recombined with TRBJ2-3, and TRBD2 matches 8 of the central bases. From the germline V gene, CDR1 is SGHRS and CDR2 is YFSETQ. From the cysteine up to the phenylalanine, the CDR3 has a length of 16 residues. The entry retains the CDR3 DNA only, 48 bases that are in frame from base 1. The V end gives up 4 bases and the J end 0 bases, leaving 7 bases in the junction not matched to a gene.